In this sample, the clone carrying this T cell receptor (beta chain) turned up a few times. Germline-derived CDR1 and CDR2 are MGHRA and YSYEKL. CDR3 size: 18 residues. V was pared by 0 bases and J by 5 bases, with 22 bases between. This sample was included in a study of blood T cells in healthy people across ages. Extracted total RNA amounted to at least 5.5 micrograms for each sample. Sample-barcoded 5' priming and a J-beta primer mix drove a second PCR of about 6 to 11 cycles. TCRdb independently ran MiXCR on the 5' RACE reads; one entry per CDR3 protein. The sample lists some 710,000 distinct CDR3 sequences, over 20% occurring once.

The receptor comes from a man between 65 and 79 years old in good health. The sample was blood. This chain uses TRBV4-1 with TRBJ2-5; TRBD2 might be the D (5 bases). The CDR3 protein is CASSQDRPGLWRVETQYF. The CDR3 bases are TGCGCCAGCAGCCAAGATCGCCCCGGGTTGTGGCGGGTTGAGACCCAGTACTTC.